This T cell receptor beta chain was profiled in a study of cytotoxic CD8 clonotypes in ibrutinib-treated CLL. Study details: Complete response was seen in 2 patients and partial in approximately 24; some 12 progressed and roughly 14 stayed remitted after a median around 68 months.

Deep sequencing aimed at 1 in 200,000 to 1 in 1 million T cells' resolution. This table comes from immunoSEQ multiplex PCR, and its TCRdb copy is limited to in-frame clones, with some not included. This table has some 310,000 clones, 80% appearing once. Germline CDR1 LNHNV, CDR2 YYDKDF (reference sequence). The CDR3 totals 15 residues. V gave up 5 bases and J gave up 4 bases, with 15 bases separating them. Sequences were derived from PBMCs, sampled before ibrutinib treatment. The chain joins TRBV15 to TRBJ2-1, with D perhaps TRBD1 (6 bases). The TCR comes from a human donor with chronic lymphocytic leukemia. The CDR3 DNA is TGTGCCACCAGCCCAGGGGCTAATCGGTACAATGAGCAGTTCTTC. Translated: CATSPGANRYNEQFF.